This TCR beta chain was captured by sequencing in a study of T cells expressing NK-cell markers. General study findings and limits: The dominant NKG2C+ clonotypes represented about 1.0-7.0% of CD8+ T cells in five or six donors.

Note on this clonotype: Its target is not known.

The CDR3 sequence is 14 residues long. TCRdb reprocessed the 5' RACE reads, with one entry per CDR3 protein and no DNA. This sample lists approximately 150,000 distinct CDR3 sequences; its ten largest clones have roughly 12%. The chain couples TRBV12-3 or TRBV12-4 to TRBJ2-5; the TRBD1 assignment by TCRdb is unverifiable without DNA. Sequencing was performed on blood T cells: a sorted CD56 or NKG2C T cell subset, CD4+ or CD8+ T cells, or bulk PBMC T cells (not recorded which). This receptor was obtained from a man aged 18 to 29 in good health. CDR3 amino acids: CASSRRDSQETQYF.